This TCR beta chain was retrieved from a study of blood T cell repertoires in COVID-19. CDR1 is LNHDA, CDR2 SQIVND, per germline (reference sequence). The CDR3 is 13 residues long. Trimming removed 10 bases from V and 4 bases from J; junction bases left unmatched: 9. Generated by immunoSEQ multiplex PCR, the TCRdb table keeps only in-frame clones and is missing some. The data hold around 470,000 clones, with 90% observed a single time. This chain links TRBV19 with TRBJ1-1, with 7 nucleotides matching TRBD1. The clonotype originates from a man in his late teens or twenties who had recovered from COVID-19. Material for sequencing was PBMCs or T cells enriched from blood (not recorded which). The CDR3 DNA follows: TGTGCCACCTCGACAGGGTGGGGCACTGAAGCTTTCTTT. Its protein is CATSTGWGTEAFF.